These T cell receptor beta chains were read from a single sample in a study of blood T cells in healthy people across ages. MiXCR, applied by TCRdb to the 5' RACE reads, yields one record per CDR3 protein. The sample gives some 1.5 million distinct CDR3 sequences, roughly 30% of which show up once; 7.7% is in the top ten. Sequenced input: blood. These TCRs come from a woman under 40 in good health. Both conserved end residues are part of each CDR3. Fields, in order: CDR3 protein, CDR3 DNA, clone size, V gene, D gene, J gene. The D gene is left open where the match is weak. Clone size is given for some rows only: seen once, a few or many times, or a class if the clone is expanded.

CDR3: CASSRNREWGEQFF; DNA: TGCGCCAGCAGCAGAAACAGGGAATGGGGGGAGCAGTTCTTC; size: many; V: TRBV5-1; D: NA; J: TRBJ2-1
CDR3: CATSRDSSGTYEQYF; DNA: TGTGCCACCAGCAGAGATAGTAGCGGGACCTACGAGCAGTACTTC; size: NA; V: TRBV15; D: TRBD2; J: TRBJ2-7
CDR3: CASGRHLNYGYTF; DNA: TGTGCCTCCGGACGGCATCTAAACTATGGCTACACCTTC; size: NA; V: TRBV30; D: NA; J: TRBJ1-2
CDR3: CASSGDRMIQYF; DNA: TGTGCCAGCAGTGGGGACAGGATGATTCAGTACTTC; size: few; V: TRBV11-2; D: TRBD1; J: TRBJ2-4
CDR3: CASSLVTGTSQETQFF; DNA: TGCGCCAGCAGCTTGGTTACCGGGACTAGCCAAGAGACCCAGTTCTTC; size: NA; V: TRBV5-1; D: TRBD2; J: TRBJ2-1
CDR3: CACSQRGTGAPLSEQYF; DNA: TGTGCCTGCAGCCAAAGGGGGACAGGCGCACCTCTGAGCGAGCAGTACTTC; size: NA; V: TRBV3-1; D: TRBD1; J: TRBJ2-7
CDR3: CRPETQYF; DNA: TGCAGGCCAGAGACCCAGTACTTC; size: many; V: TRBV20-1; D: NA; J: TRBJ2-5
CDR3: CSFDPDGTPGDYEQYF; DNA: TGCAGCTTCGACCCCGACGGGACTCCCGGCGACTACGAGCAGTACTTC; size: many; V: TRBV29-1; D: NA; J: TRBJ2-7
CDR3: CASTEGGGHNEQFF; DNA: TGTGCCAGCACAGAGGGGGGGGGGCACAATGAGCAGTTCTTC; size: NA; V: TRBV2; D: NA; J: TRBJ2-1
CDR3: CGVADRANQPQHF; DNA: TGCGGCGTTGCGGACAGGGCAAATCAGCCCCAGCATTTT; size: NA; V: TRBV29-1; D: TRBD1; J: TRBJ1-5
CDR3: CASSLAGTGVNQPQHF; DNA: TGTGCCAGCAGCTTGGCTGGGACAGGGGTCAATCAGCCCCAGCATTTT; size: few; V: TRBV5-5; D: TRBD1; J: TRBJ1-5
CDR3: CASSPQGAGGYNEQFF; DNA: TGCGCCAGCAGTCCCCAGGGGGCGGGGGGGTACAATGAGCAGTTCTTC; size: NA; V: TRBV10-1; D: NA; J: TRBJ2-1
CDR3: CASSRTSEYHEQFF; DNA: TGTGCCAGCAGCCGGACTAGCGAATACCATGAGCAGTTCTTC; size: few; V: TRBV7-9; D: TRBD2; J: TRBJ2-1
CDR3: CSVGSGGVVPDTQYF; DNA: TGCAGCGTTGGGTCTGGCGGGGTAGTCCCAGATACGCAGTATTTT; size: NA; V: TRBV29-1; D: NA; J: TRBJ2-3
CDR3: CSARDLSGSGETQYF; DNA: TGCAGTGCTAGAGATCTTAGCGGGAGCGGTGAGACCCAGTACTTC; size: NA; V: TRBV20-1; D: TRBD2; J: TRBJ2-5
CDR3: CASTPGGGGRHYNEQFF; DNA: TGTGCCAGCACCCCGGGTGGCGGGGGACGCCACTACAATGAGCAGTTCTTC; size: NA; V: TRBV5-4; D: TRBD2; J: TRBJ2-1
CDR3: CSARSSPTDTIYF; DNA: TGCAGTGCTAGGTCATCCCCGACGGACACCATATATTTT; size: NA; V: TRBV20-1; D: NA; J: TRBJ1-3
CDR3: CASKQPGLLKYDEQFF; DNA: TGTGCCAGCAAACAACCGGGCCTCCTAAAATACGATGAGCAGTTCTTC; size: NA; V: TRBV28; D: NA; J: TRBJ2-1
CDR3: CASSFNLAGGSTYNEQFF; DNA: TGTGCCAGCAGTTTTAATCTAGCGGGGGGGTCCACCTACAATGAGCAGTTCTTC; size: few; V: TRBV6-5; D: TRBD2; J: TRBJ2-1
CDR3: CASSLDRLSPLHF; DNA: TGCGCCAGCAGCTTGGACAGACTCTCACCCCTCCACTTT; size: many; V: TRBV5-1; D: NA; J: TRBJ1-6
CDR3: CASGRQGSADTQYF; DNA: TGTGCTAGTGGCCGACAGGGGAGCGCGGATACGCAGTATTTT; size: few; V: TRBV12-5; D: TRBD1; J: TRBJ2-3
CDR3: CASSSDRVDTDTQYF; DNA: TGTGCCAGCTCATCAGACAGGGTGGACACAGATACGCAGTATTTT; size: NA; V: TRBV18; D: TRBD1; J: TRBJ2-3
CDR3: CASSGGGTRFPYEQYF; DNA: TGCGCCAGCAGCGGGGGGGGGACTCGATTTCCCTACGAGCAGTACTTC; size: once; V: TRBV5-1; D: TRBD2; J: TRBJ2-7
CDR3: CSARESSGSVNNLFF; DNA: TGCAGTGCTAGAGAAAGTTCAGGGTCCGTGAATAACCTGTTTTTT; size: once; V: TRBV20-1; D: NA; J: TRBJ1-4
CDR3: CASSFGTSGVSTDTQYF; DNA: TGTGCCAGCAGCTTTGGGACTAGCGGGGTTAGCACAGATACGCAGTATTTT; size: NA; V: TRBV7-2; D: TRBD2; J: TRBJ2-3
CDR3: CASSLIDVPTTEQYF; DNA: TGTGCCAGCAGCTTAATTGACGTCCCTACCACCGAGCAGTACTTC; size: NA; V: TRBV11-1; D: NA; J: TRBJ2-7
CDR3: CATSVGMVWPQETQYF; DNA: TGTGCCACCAGTGTCGGTATGGTCTGGCCACAAGAGACCCAGTACTTC; size: NA; V: TRBV24-1; D: NA; J: TRBJ2-5
CDR3: CASSYRRRLLAGGGSYNEQFF; DNA: TGTGCCAGCAGTTATCGGCGTCGTCTGCTAGCGGGGGGCGGCTCCTACAATGAGCAGTTCTTC; size: NA; V: TRBV6-8; D: TRBD2; J: TRBJ2-1
CDR3: CASSFAGPPEFF; DNA: TGCGCCAGCAGCTTTGCAGGACCCCCCGAGTTCTTC; size: NA; V: TRBV5-1; D: NA; J: TRBJ2-1
CDR3: CASSSNSGQGAYEQYF; DNA: TGTGCCAGCAGCTCCAATTCGGGACAGGGGGCCTACGAGCAGTACTTC; size: NA; V: TRBV7-9; D: TRBD1; J: TRBJ2-7
CDR3: CASSLMASADTQYF; DNA: TGTGCCAGCAGTTTGATGGCTAGCGCAGATACGCAGTATTTT; size: NA; V: TRBV27; D: NA; J: TRBJ2-3
CDR3: CASSYSQGETEAFF; DNA: TGTGCCAGCAGTTACTCGCAGGGCGAAACTGAAGCTTTCTTT; size: NA; V: TRBV6-5; D: NA; J: TRBJ1-1
CDR3: CASSVGPDQPQHF; DNA: TGTGCCAGCAGCGTAGGACCGGATCAGCCCCAGCATTTT; size: NA; V: TRBV9; D: NA; J: TRBJ1-5
CDR3: CAMAGGPEDNEQFF; DNA: TGTGCCATGGCAGGGGGGCCCGAGGACAATGAGCAGTTCTTC; size: NA; V: TRBV24-1; D: NA; J: TRBJ2-1
CDR3: CASSFSSWASKERGPSYEQYF; DNA: TGCGCCAGCAGCTTTTCTTCTTGGGCGTCCAAAGAACGGGGACCCTCCTACGAGCAGTACTTC; size: many; V: TRBV5-1; D: NA; J: TRBJ2-7
CDR3: CASSFADSTNAQYF; DNA: TGTGCCAGCAGTTTTGCAGACAGCACAAATGCGCAGTATTTT; size: NA; V: TRBV12-3/TRBV12-4; D: NA; J: TRBJ2-3
CDR3: CASSLPDNNEKLFF; DNA: TGTGCCAGCAGTTTACCTGACAACAATGAAAAACTGTTTTTT; size: once; V: TRBV12-3/TRBV12-4; D: NA; J: TRBJ1-4
CDR3: CSADRSGANVLTF; DNA: TGCAGTGCCGACAGGTCTGGGGCCAACGTCCTGACTTTC; size: NA; V: TRBV20-1; D: NA; J: TRBJ2-6
CDR3: CASSPNEPPDTQYF; DNA: TGCGCCAGCAGCCCCAACGAGCCGCCTGATACGCAGTATTTT; size: few; V: TRBV5-1; D: NA; J: TRBJ2-3
CDR3: CASSFWDSKNEQFF; DNA: TGCGCCAGCAGCTTCTGGGACAGCAAGAATGAGCAGTTCTTC; size: few; V: TRBV5-1; D: TRBD1; J: TRBJ2-1
CDR3: CASSYRMMRNEQFF; DNA: TGTGCCAGCAGTTACCGAATGATGAGGAATGAGCAGTTCTTC; size: many; V: TRBV6-5; D: NA; J: TRBJ2-1
CDR3: CSAKAPPGQGAEEKLFF; DNA: TGCAGCGCGAAAGCACCACCGGGACAGGGGGCAGAGGAAAAACTGTTTTTT; size: NA; V: TRBV29-1; D: TRBD1; J: TRBJ1-4
CDR3: CASSARHDRDSPLHF; DNA: TGTGCCAGCAGTGCTAGACACGACCGGGATTCACCCCTCCACTTT; size: NA; V: TRBV2; D: NA; J: TRBJ1-6
CDR3: CSARDFTPGHLNTEAFF; DNA: TGCAGTGCTAGAGACTTCACCCCGGGACACCTGAACACTGAAGCTTTCTTT; size: NA; V: TRBV20-1; D: NA; J: TRBJ1-1
CDR3: CASGAGRYERYF; DNA: TGTGCCAGCGGGGCAGGGCGCTACGAGCGGTACTTC; size: NA; V: TRBV6-1; D: NA; J: TRBJ2-7